The entry below describes one TCR beta chain. Patients from Seattle were sampled longitudinally, starting during active infection. The sample belongs to a study of blood T cell repertoires in COVID-19. Study-wide context: Material from acute and convalescent COVID-19 was sourced from the United States, Italy and Spain. PBMCs, B-cell-depleted T cells, or T cells provided the cDNA or gDNA that made up the material.

Authors' analysis steps: Using reference gene primer amplification, nucleated cell counts were estimated. The data were produced by immunoSEQ multiplex PCR, yet TCRdb's version contains in-frame clones alone and is incomplete. V, J and clone size are those of that table, while D and trimming were read from the DNA. The repertoire consists of about 180,000 clones, with more than 75% occurring once and the leading ten covering approximately 12%. Looked up from germline, CDR1 is SGHRS and CDR2 is YFSETQ. The J segment lost 0 bases and the V segment lost 5 bases, leaving 4 bases of the junction unmatched. This CDR3 has 14 amino acids.

Sequencing was performed on peripheral blood. V gene TRBV5-1 combines with J gene TRBJ2-7, with TRBD2 matching 8 bases. This receptor was obtained from a woman in her seventies with COVID-19, enrolled during active disease. The CDR3 nucleotides are TGCGCCAGCAGGAGCGGGAGAGGCTCCTACGAGCAGTACTTC. Translated, it gives CASRSGRGSYEQYF. Using reference TRBV5-1 and TRBJ2-7 for the parts outside the CDR3, the full variable domain is KAGVTQTPRYLIKTRGQQVTLSCSPISGHRSVSWYQQTPGQGLQFLFEYFSETQRNKGNFPGRFSGRQFSNSRSEMNVSTLELGDSALYLCASRSGRGSYEQYFGPGTRLTVT.